This T cell receptor beta chain was captured in a study of OX40 agonist ivuxolimab in advanced cancers. Trimming shortened V by 11 bases and J by 3 bases, and 5 bases separated the two germline ends. The V gene's germline CDR1 is MGHRA and CDR2 YSYEKL. CDR3 length: 10 residues. Study-wide points: Clonal expansion among partial responders at 0.1-3.0 mg/kg ranked near the lowest.

Repertoires were generated with immunoSEQ multiplex PCR, while TCRdb's copy carries only in-frame clones and drops some. The sample has 90,000 to 100,000 clones, about 90% seen once. About this clone: Its antigen is undetermined.

This TCR was sampled from an adult with an advanced solid tumor such as melanoma, head and neck, liver or kidney cancer. This chain uses TRBV4-1 with TRBJ2-4; D unclear. The source material was CD4+ or CD8+ T cells sorted from blood, sampled in a trial of the OX40 agonist ivuxolimab. CDR3 loop: CAAFKNIQYF. CDR3 nucleotide sequence: TGCGCCGCTTTCAAAAACATTCAGTACTTC.